This TCR beta chain appears in the sequencing data of a study of cytomegalovirus exposure and HLA in healthy donors. Germline V gene data show CDR1 as SGHKS and CDR2 as YYEKEE (reference sequence). V was cut by 1 base and J by 6 bases, with 16 bases left in between. This CDR3 comprises 16 residues. PCR primers comprised 60 Vbeta and 13 Jbeta primers. The table came from immunoSEQ multiplex PCR; TCRdb's copy has only in-frame clones and leaves some out. Among around 200,000 clones listed, almost 70% were seen once. This clone was found a few times. The sequence was collected from a man aged 35 to 55 in good health and CMV-seropositive. The specimen was PBMCs. The genes are TRBV5-5 and TRBJ1-4; the D gene is possibly TRBD1 (6 bases). CDR3 nucleotides: TGTGCCAGCAGCTTGAGCACAGGGTGGTACGATGAAAAACTGTTTTTT. This encodes CASSLSTGWYDEKLFF.